A single sample gave rise to the 13 T cell receptor beta chains below, sequenced in a study of shared clonotypes between healthy human individuals (TCRdb year 2020). For the CD8 naive samples, CD45RO-negative cells were positively selected for CCR7, yielding a CD45RA+CCR7+ population from which TemRA cells were excluded. Library generation was performed with the immunoSEQ multiplex PCR assay. Sourced from immuneACCESS, this table was stored by TCRdb with only in-frame sequences that have V and J called. A share of the clones is absent; for the studies checked, an unresolved V gene accounts for under half, and the remainder has no known explanation. The sample yields about 700,000 clones; just over 90% were counted once. Approximately 24% of the sample comes from the top ten. The material sequenced was naive CD8+ T cells sorted from blood. Read against the paper, the sample's cell subset or site label means: CD45RA+CCR7+. The receptors derive from a man under 40 in good health.

J is TRBJ2-5 and V is TRBV5-1; 10 nucleotides match TRBD2. The V segment lost 2 bases and the J segment 4 bases; nucleotides outside the gene matches: 14. CDR1 is SGHRS and CDR2 is YFSETQ in the germline V gene. The length of the CDR3 is 18 residues. DNA of the CDR3: TGCGCCAGCAGCTTCAGGTCTAGCGGGAGTTTCTTTACAGAGACCCAGTACTTC. It specifies CASSFRSSGSFFTETQYF. Full variable domain (outside the CDR3, taken from reference TRBV5-1 and TRBJ2-5): KAGVTQTPRYLIKTRGQQVTLSCSPISGHRSVSWYQQTPGQGLQFLFEYFSETQRNKGNFPGRFSGRQFSNSRSEMNVSTLELGDSALYLCASSFRSSGSFFTETQYFGPGTRLLVL.

The chain couples TRBV27 to TRBJ2-7, with D perhaps TRBD2 (5 bases). The V gene lost 11 bases and the J gene lost 9 bases, with 23 bases spanning the gap. The CDR3 extends over 13 amino acids. From germline, CDR1 is MNHEY and CDR2 SMNVEV (reference sequence). The CDR3 sequence is CAVSSRARDGQYF. CDR3 in DNA: TGTGCCGTGTCTAGCCGGGCTAGGGATGGGCAGTACTTC.

The chain combines TRBV5-1 with TRBJ1-2; TRBD1 aligns across 11 bases. CDR3 length equals 17 residues. Germline trimming cut 0 bases from V and 8 bases from J; bases unmatched to any gene: 12. From germline, CDR1 is SGHRS and CDR2 YFSETQ. CDR3 coding DNA: TGCGCCAGCAGCTTGGCCCAGATGGGACAGGGGGTTGACGGCTACACCTTC. It encodes CASSLAQMGQGVDGYTF.

The V gene is TRBV27, the J gene TRBJ1-1, with 8 bases aligning to TRBD1. CDR3 length: 16 amino acids. The trim removed 6 bases at V and 2 bases at J, leaving 11 bases unmatched. Germline values: CDR1 MNHEY, CDR2 SMNVEV (reference sequence). This chain's CDR3 is CASRTLGTGRNTEAFF. In nucleotides, the CDR3 is TGTGCCAGCAGAACCCTAGGGACAGGAAGAAACACTGAAGCTTTCTTT.

Points on this clone: The sample holds other DNA sequences that translate to the same CDR3. The chain combines TRBV29-1 with TRBJ2-7; 8 nucleotides align to TRBD1. Per the germline V gene, CDR1 is SQVTM and CDR2 is ANQGSEA. CDR3 length: 16 amino acids. Unmatched junction bases numbered 10, after V lost 1 base and J lost 2 bases. In DNA, the CDR3 is TGCAGCGTTGAAGGACTAGAATCAGGGGGCCCCTACGAGCAGTACTTC. Translated, it gives CSVEGLESGGPYEQYF.

V and J are TRBV7-8 and TRBJ2-5; D is unclear. This CDR3 comprises 17 residues. Looked up from germline, CDR1 is SGHVS and CDR2 is FQNEAQ. The V and J ends lost 5 bases and 5 bases respectively, with 24 bases between them. CDR3 amino acids: CASSPNERSVRYETQYF. Written as DNA, the CDR3 is TGTGCCAGCAGCCCTAACGAGCGTTCGGTTCGTTACGAGACCCAGTACTTC.

In the case of this clone: Other nucleotide sequences from this sample produce the same CDR3. The chain has TRBV19 and TRBJ1-1, with D perhaps TRBD1 (5 bases). V gave up 1 base and J gave up 0 bases, with 6 bases separating them. The CDR3 has 14 amino acids. Germline V gives CDR1 LNHDA, CDR2 SQIVND (reference sequence). The CDR3 sequence is CASSIGGLNTEAFF. Here the CDR3 DNA reads TGTGCCAGTAGTATAGGGGGGTTGAACACTGAAGCTTTCTTT.

The J gene is TRBJ2-1, the V gene TRBV4-1; possibly TRBD1 or TRBD2 for D (5 bases each). Germline loops: CDR1 MGHRA, CDR2 YSYEKL. The CDR3 loop spans 15 amino acids. Trimming removed 0 bases at V and 6 bases at J, with 12 bases between. The CDR3 loop reads CASSQDQGVFNEQFF. Written as DNA, the CDR3 is TGCGCCAGCAGCCAAGACCAGGGAGTTTTCAATGAGCAGTTCTTC.

The V gene is TRBV10-3, the J gene TRBJ1-5; 8 bases fit TRBD1. The CDR3 contains 20 residues. Germline V CDR1 and CDR2: ENHRY, SYGVKD. V shed 3 bases, J shed 7 bases, and the junction held 23 bases outside the gene matches. CDR3 region: CAISDPTGGPIQGARQPQHF. The CDR3 DNA sequence: TGTGCCATCAGTGACCCTACCGGGGGCCCAATTCAGGGGGCTCGGCAGCCCCAGCATTTT.

This CDR3 reads CASSVRSGAAYEQYF. The CDR3 region has the DNA TGTGCCAGCAGCGTAAGGTCAGGGGCAGCCTACGAGCAGTACTTC. The V call is TRBV9, the J call TRBJ2-7, with a weak D call TRBD1 (6 bases). Germline values: CDR1 SGDLS, CDR2 YYNGEE. There are 15 residues in the CDR3. V was cut by 1 base and J by 2 bases, with 13 bases left in between.

The chain combines TRBV21-1 with TRBJ2-7; the table's D gene call, TRBD2, was not cross checked with the DNA. TRBV21-1 constitutes a pseudogene. CDR3 length: 18 residues. The CDR3 nucleotides read TGTGCCAGCAGCAAAGTAGGCCCTAGCGGGAGGCTTCCCTACGAGCAGTACTTC. This encodes CASSKVGPSGRLPYEQYF.

J is TRBJ2-1 and V is TRBV29-1; D call uncertain. CDR3 length equals 10 residues. Germline V CDR1 and CDR2: SQVTM, ANQGSEA. V was trimmed by 7 bases and J by 5 bases, leaving 6 bases between them. The CDR3 here is CSGVDNEQFF. CDR3 DNA sequence: TGCAGCGGAGTAGACAATGAGCAGTTCTTC.

The V gene is TRBV19, the J gene TRBJ2-1, with no clear D. Germline-derived CDR1 and CDR2 are LNHDA and SQIVND (reference sequence). The CDR3 is made up of 12 amino acids. Between the trimmed V and J ends, which lost 5 bases and 7 bases, there was a span of 9 bases. The CDR3 region has the DNA TGTGCCAGTAGTCTCCCTAGAAATGAGCAGTTCTTC. The encoded protein is CASSLPRNEQFF.